The clone carrying this T cell receptor beta chain was recorded a few times. Its antigen is still unknown. Germline V CDR1 and CDR2: MNHNS, SASEGT. The V segment lost 6 bases and the J segment 7 bases; nucleotides outside the gene matches: 7. The CDR3 covers 14 residues. In TCRdb, the reads were re-called with MiXCR into one record per CDR3 protein. The sample carries 100,000 to 150,000 distinct CDR3 sequences, roughly a quarter recorded once. The sample is drawn from a study of T cell repertoires in cytomegalovirus infection. The wider study: CMV infection and matching HLA type were both indicated by public TCR beta signatures.

Points from the study as a whole: Pooled public TCR beta family frequency picked out CMV carriers with the relevant HLA. The ex vivo response showed dominance by HLA-C-restricted CMV-specific TCR beta clonotypes.

Sequencing was carried out using PBMCs, sequenced either directly or after in vitro stimulation (not recorded which). This chain links TRBV6-1 with TRBJ2-2; TRBD1 aligns across 8 bases. The clonotype was recovered from a human donor in good health (CMV status not recorded). Some clones in this sample may be carry-over from other donors' samples. DNA of the CDR3: TGTGCCAGCAGAGGACAGGGTTTGGGCGGGGAGCTGTTTTTT. Translation: CASRGQGLGGELFF.